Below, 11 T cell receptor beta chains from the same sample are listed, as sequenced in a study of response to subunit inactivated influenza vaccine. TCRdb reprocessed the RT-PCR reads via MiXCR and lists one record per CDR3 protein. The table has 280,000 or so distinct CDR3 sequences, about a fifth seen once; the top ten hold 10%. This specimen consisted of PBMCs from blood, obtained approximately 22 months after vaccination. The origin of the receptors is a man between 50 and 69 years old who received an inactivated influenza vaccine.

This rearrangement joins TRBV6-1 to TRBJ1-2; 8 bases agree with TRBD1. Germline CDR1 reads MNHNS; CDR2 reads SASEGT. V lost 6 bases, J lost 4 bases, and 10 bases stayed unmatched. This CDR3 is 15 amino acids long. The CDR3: CASREGQASLYGYTF. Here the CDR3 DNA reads TGTGCCAGCAGGGAGGGACAGGCGTCACTCTATGGCTACACCTTC.

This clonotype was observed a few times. The CDR3 DNA is TGTGCCAGCAGTACAAACAGGGGTGAAGCTTTCTTT. This sequence encodes CASSTNRGEAFF. The chain links TRBV6-1 to TRBJ1-1; 7 bases are a match to TRBD1. Germline CDR1 is MNHNS and CDR2 is SASEGT. Losses at the gene ends were 5 bases for V and 7 bases for J; bases not matched to a gene: 4. This CDR3 has 12 amino acids.

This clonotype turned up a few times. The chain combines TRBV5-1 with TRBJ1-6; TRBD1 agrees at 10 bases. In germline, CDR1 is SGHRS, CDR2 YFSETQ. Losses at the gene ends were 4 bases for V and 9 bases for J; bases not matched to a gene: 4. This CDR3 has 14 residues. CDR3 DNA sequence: TGCGCCAGCAGCATGGACAGGGGGAGTTCACCCCTCCACTTT. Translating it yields CASSMDRGSSPLHF.

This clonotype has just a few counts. CDR3 sequence reads: CSARIGVQETQYF. The CDR3 DNA follows: TGCAGTGCTAGAATCGGAGTCCAAGAGACCCAGTACTTC. This chain joins TRBV20-1 and TRBJ2-5, with D unclear. V gave up 2 bases and J gave up 1 base, with 8 bases separating them. The CDR3 runs to 13 residues. The V gene's germline CDR1 is DFQATT and CDR2 SNEGSKA (reference sequence).

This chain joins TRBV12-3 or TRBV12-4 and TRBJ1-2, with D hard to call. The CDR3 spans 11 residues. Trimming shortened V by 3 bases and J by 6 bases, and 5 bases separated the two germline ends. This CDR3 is CASSFGHGYTF. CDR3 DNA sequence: TGTGCCAGCAGTTTTGGCCATGGCTACACCTTC.

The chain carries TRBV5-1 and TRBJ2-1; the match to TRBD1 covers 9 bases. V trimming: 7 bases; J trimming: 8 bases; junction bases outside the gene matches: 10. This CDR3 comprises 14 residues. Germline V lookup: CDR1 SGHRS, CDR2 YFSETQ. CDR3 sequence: CASGPGQGSHEQFF. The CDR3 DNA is TGCGCCAGCGGACCGGGACAGGGTTCCCATGAGCAGTTCTTC.

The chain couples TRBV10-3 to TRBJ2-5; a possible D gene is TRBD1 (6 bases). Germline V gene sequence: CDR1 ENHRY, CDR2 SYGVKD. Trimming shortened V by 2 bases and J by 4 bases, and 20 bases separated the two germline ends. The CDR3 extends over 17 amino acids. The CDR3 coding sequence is TGTGCCATCAGTGAGACGAGCCCCAGGGGCGCGGGAGAGACCCAGTACTTC. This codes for CAISETSPRGAGETQYF.

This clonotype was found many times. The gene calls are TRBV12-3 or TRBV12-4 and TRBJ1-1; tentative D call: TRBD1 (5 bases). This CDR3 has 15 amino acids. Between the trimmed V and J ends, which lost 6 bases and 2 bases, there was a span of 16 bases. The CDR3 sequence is CASRTNPQGNTEAFF. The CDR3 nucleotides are TGTGCCAGCAGAACGAACCCTCAGGGTAACACTGAAGCTTTCTTT.

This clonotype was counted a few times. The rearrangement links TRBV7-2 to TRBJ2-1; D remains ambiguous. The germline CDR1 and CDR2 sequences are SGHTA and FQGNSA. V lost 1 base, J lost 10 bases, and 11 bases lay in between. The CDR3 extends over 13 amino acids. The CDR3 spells CASSLGFVNEQFF. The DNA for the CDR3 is TGTGCCAGCAGCTTAGGTTTTGTAAACGAGCAGTTCTTC. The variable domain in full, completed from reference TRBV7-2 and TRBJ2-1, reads GAGVSQSPSNKVTEKGKDVELRCDPISGHTALYWYRQSLGQGLEFLIYFQGNSAPDKSGLPSDRFSAERTGGSVSTLTIQRTQQEDSAVYLCASSLGFVNEQFFGPGTRLTVL.

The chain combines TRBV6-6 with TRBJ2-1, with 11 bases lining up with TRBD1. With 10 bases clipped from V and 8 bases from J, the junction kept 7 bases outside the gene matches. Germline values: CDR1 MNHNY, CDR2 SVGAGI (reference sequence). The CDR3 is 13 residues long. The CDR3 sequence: CATRTGGSDEQFF. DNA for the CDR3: TGTGCCACACGGACAGGGGGCAGCGATGAGCAGTTCTTC.

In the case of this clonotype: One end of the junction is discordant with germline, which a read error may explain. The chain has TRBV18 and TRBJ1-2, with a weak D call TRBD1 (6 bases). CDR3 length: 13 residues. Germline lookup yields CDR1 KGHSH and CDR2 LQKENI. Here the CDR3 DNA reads TGTGCCAACTCACCACGGACAGAGGGTGGCTACACCTTC. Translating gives CANSPRTEGGYTF.